This T cell receptor beta chain appears in the sequencing data of a study of OX40 agonist ivuxolimab in advanced cancers. Study background: With a range of roughly 23 to 85, age averaged approximately 60 years, and around 83% were male.

The CDR3 runs to 15 residues. V was trimmed by 5 bases and J by 6 bases, leaving 16 bases between them. The germline V gene encodes CDR1 SGHTA and CDR2 FQGNSA. The table came from immunoSEQ multiplex PCR; TCRdb's copy has only in-frame clones and leaves some out. The sample holds about 99,000 clones, approximately 95% seen once. Study-wide points: CD8+ T cells averaged more expanded clones than CD4+.

Of note for this clone: The antigen is undetermined.

The clonotype originates from an adult with an advanced solid tumor such as melanoma, head and neck, liver or kidney cancer. The specimen was CD4+ or CD8+ T cells sorted from blood, collected in a trial of the OX40 agonist ivuxolimab. This chain joins TRBV7-2 and TRBJ1-4; D might be TRBD1 (5 bases). For the CDR3, the DNA is TGTGCCAGCAGCCGACTCCCAGGGTCTGATGAAAAACTGTTTTTT. This sequence encodes CASSRLPGSDEKLFF.